A single T cell receptor beta chain is shown here with its context. Its antigen remains unidentified. CDR3 length: 15 amino acids. Germline V CDR1 and CDR2: SGHRS, YFSETQ. V lost 5 bases, J lost 2 bases, and 17 bases lay in between. This sample is part of a study of OX40 agonist ivuxolimab in advanced cancers. Findings of the study overall: Researchers report that CD8+ T cells had, on average, more expanded clones than CD4+.

Only in-frame clones appear in the TCRdb table, and some are missing; sequencing was by immunoSEQ multiplex PCR. Here the sample spans more than 9,000 clones, approximately 63% being singletons. The clonotype originates from an adult with an advanced solid tumor such as melanoma, head and neck, liver or kidney cancer. The chain carries TRBV5-1 and TRBJ2-7; TRBD2 is a possible D gene (6 bases). The sequencing here drew on CD4+ or CD8+ T cells sorted from blood, taken in a trial of the OX40 agonist ivuxolimab. The CDR3 DNA reads as TGCGCCAGCAGACTCGGCCAGCGGGCCACCTACGAGCAGTACTTC. As protein: CASRLGQRATYEQYF.